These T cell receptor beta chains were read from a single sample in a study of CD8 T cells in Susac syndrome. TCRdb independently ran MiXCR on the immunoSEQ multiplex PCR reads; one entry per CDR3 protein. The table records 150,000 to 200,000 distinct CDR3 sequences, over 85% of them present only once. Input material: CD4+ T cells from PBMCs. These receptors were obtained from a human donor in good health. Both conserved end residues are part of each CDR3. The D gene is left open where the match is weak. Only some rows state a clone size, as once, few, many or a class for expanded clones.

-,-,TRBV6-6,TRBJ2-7,CASGGLLSYEQYF,TGTGCCAGCGGGGGCCTACTATCCTACGAGCAGTACTTC
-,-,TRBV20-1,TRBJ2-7,CSARPRAGEQYF,TGCAGTGCTAGACCCCGAGCTGGCGAGCAGTACTTC
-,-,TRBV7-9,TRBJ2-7,CASSLGLASATYEQYF,TGTGCCAGCAGCTTAGGTCTGGCTAGCGCAACCTACGAGCAGTACTTC
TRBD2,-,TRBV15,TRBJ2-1,CATSKRGGGADNEQFF,TGTGCCACCAGCAAGAGGGGCGGGGGGGCCGACAATGAGCAGTTCTTC
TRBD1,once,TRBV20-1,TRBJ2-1,CSARGQGVSSNEQFF,TGCAGTGCTCGCGGGCAGGGGGTCTCCTCTAATGAGCAGTTCTTC
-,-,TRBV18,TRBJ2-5,CASSALEGETQYF,TGTGCCAGCTCCGCTCTCGAAGGGGAGACCCAGTACTTC
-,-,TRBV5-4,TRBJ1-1,CASSPPSMNTEAFF,TGTGCCAGCAGCCCGCCCAGCATGAACACTGAAGCTTTCTTT
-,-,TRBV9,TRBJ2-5,CASSVAGLETQYF,TGTGCCAGCAGCGTCGCAGGCTTGGAGACCCAGTACTTC
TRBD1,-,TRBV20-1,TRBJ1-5,CSALGQDEVNQPQHF,TGCAGTGCACTCGGACAGGATGAGGTCAATCAGCCCCAGCATTTT
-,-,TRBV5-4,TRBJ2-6,CASSLGTDPGANVLTF,TGTGCCAGCAGCTTGGGGACGGACCCTGGGGCCAACGTCCTGACTTTC
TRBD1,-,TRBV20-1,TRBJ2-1,CSARPGQGNNEQFF,TGCAGTGCTAGACCGGGACAGGGCAACAATGAGCAGTTCTTC
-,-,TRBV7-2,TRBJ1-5,CASSSQGHQPQHF,TGTGCCAGCAGCTCGCAGGGCCATCAGCCCCAGCATTTT
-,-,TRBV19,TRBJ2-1,CASSPSTYNEQFF,TGTGCCAGTAGTCCTAGCACTTACAATGAGCAGTTCTTC
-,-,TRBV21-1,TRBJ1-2,CASSKAVGVDGEHGYTF,TGTGCCAGCAGCAAAGCGGTAGGGGTGGATGGGGAACATGGCTACACCTTC
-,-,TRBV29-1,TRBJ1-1,CSVQNTEAFF,TGCAGCGTCCAAAACACTGAAGCTTTCTTT
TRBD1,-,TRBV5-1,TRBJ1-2,CASSADRGQGGYTF,TGCGCCAGCAGCGCGGACAGGGGGCAAGGAGGCTACACCTTC
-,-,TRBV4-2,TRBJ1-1,CASSQDEGRETEAFF,TGTGCCAGCAGCCAAGATGAGGGGCGTGAGACTGAAGCTTTCTTT
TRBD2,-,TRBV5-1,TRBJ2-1,CASSTGAGEEQFF,TGCGCCAGCAGCACCGGTGCGGGGGAGGAGCAGTTCTTC
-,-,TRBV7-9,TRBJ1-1,CASSERVVTEAFF,TGTGCCAGCAGCGAGAGGGTGGTCACTGAAGCTTTCTTT
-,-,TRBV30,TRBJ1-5,CAWSADSNQPQHF,TGTGCCTGGAGCGCGGACAGCAATCAGCCCCAGCATTTT
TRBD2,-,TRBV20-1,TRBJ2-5,CSVAGGIKETQYF,TGCAGTGTAGCGGGGGGCATTAAAGAGACCCAGTACTTC
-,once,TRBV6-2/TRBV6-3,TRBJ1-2,CASSYSWQPYGYTF,TGTGCCAGCAGTTACAGCTGGCAGCCATATGGCTACACCTTC
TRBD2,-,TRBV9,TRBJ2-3,CASSGRGNTDTQYF,TGTGCCAGCAGCGGGCGGGGGAACACAGATACGCAGTATTTT
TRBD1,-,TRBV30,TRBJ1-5,CAWSTGTGEQPQHF,TGTGCCTGGAGTACTGGGACAGGTGAACAGCCCCAGCATTTT
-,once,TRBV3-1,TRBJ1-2,CASSQGATVYYGYTF,TGTGCCAGCAGCCAAGGGGCCACAGTATACTATGGCTACACCTTC
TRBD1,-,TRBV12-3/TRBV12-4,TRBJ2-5,CASSLRTGGDGETQYF,TGTGCCAGCAGTTTAAGGACAGGGGGCGACGGTGAGACCCAGTACTTC